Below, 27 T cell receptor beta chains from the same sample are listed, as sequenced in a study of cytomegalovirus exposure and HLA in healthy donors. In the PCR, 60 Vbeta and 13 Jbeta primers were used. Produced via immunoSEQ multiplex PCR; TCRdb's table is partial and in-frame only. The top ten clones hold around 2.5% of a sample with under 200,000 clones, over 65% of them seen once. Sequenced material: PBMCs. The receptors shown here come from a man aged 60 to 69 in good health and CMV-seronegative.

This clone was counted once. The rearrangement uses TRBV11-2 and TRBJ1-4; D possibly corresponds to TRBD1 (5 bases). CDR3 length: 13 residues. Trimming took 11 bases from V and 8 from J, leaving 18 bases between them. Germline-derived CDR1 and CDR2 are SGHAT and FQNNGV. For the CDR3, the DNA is TGTGCCGTGCCAAGGCAGGGCAGGGAAAAACTGTTTTTT. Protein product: CAVPRQGREKLFF.

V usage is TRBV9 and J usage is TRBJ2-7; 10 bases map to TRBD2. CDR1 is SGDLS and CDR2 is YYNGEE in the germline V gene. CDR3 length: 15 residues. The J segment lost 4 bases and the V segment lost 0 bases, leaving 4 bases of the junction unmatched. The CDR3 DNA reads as TGTGCCAGCAGCGTAGGCCAAGCGGGAGGGTACGAGCAGTACTTC. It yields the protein CASSVGQAGGYEQYF.

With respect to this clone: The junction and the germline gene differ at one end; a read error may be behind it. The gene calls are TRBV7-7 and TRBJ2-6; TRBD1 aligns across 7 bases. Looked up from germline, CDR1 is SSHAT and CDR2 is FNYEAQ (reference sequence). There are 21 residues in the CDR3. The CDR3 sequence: CASSLAPPGQTALSGANVLTF. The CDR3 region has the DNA TGTGCTAGCAGCTTAGCCCCGCCGGGACAGACGGCTCTCTCTGGGGCCAACGTCCTGACTTTC.

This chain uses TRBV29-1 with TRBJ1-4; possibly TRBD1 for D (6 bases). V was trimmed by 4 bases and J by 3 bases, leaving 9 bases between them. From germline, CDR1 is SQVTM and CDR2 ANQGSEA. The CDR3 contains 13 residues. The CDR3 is CSVGGQSNEKLFF. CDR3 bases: TGCAGCGTTGGAGGACAGTCTAATGAAAAACTGTTTTTT.

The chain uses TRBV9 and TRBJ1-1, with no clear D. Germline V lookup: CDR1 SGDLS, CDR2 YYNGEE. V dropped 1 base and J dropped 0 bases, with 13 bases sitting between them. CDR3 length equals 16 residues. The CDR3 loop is CASSVTATGVNTEAFF. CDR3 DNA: TGTGCCAGCAGCGTAACGGCGACCGGGGTGAACACTGAAGCTTTCTTT.

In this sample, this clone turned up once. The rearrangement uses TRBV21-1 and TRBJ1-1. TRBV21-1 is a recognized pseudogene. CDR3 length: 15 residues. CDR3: CASSRRTTTSTEAFF. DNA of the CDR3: TGTGCCAGCAGCCGAAGAACGACTACCTCCACTGAAGCTTTCTTT.

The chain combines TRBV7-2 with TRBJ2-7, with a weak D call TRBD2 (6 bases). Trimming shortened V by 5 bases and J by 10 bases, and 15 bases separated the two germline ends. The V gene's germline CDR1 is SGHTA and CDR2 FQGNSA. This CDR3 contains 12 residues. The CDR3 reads CASSPGGSGQYF. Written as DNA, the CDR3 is TGTGCCAGCAGCCCCGGAGGTAGCGGCCAGTACTTC. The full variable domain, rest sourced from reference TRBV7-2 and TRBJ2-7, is GAGVSQSPSNKVTEKGKDVELRCDPISGHTALYWYRQSLGQGLEFLIYFQGNSAPDKSGLPSDRFSAERTGGSVSTLTIQRTQQEDSAVYLCASSPGGSGQYFGPGTRLTVT.

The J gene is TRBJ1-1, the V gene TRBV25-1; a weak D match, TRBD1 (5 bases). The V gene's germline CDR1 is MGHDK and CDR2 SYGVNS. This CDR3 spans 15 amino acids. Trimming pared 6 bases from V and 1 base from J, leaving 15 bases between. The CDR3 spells CASREAGTANTEAFF. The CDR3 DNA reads TGTGCCAGCAGAGAAGCCGGGACTGCGAACACTGAAGCTTTCTTT.

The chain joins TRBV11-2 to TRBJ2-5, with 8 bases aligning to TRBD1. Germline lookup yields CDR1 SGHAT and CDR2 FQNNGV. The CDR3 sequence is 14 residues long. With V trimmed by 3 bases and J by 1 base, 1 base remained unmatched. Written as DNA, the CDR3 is TGTGCCAGCAGCTTGACAGGGGCCCAAGAGACCCAGTACTTC. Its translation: CASSLTGAQETQYF.

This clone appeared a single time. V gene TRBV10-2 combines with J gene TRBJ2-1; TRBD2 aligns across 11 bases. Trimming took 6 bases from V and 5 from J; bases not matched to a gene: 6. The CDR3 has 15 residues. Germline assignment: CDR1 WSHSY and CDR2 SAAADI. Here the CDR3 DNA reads TGCGCCAGCAGGTTAGCGGGGGGGCCGAACAATGAGCAGTTCTTC. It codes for CASRLAGGPNNEQFF.

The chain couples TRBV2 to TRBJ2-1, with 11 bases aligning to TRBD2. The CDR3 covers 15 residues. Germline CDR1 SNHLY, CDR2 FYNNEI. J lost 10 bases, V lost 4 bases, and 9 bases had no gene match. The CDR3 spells CASSVQLAGGEEQFF. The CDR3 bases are TGTGCCAGCAGTGTACAGCTAGCGGGAGGTGAGGAGCAGTTCTTC.

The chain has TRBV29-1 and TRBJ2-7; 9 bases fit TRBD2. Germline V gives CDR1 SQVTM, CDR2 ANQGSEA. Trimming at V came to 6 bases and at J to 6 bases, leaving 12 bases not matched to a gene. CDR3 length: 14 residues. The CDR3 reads CSVRDAGGLGEQYF. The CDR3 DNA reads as TGCAGCGTGCGGGACGCGGGAGGGCTAGGCGAGCAGTACTTC.

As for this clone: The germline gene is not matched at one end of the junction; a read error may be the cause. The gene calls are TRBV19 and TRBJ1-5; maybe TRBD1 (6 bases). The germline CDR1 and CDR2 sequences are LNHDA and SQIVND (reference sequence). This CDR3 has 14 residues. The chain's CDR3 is CASKNRDPNQPQNF. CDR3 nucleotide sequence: TGTGCCAGTAAGAACAGGGATCCCAATCAGCCCCAGAATTTT.

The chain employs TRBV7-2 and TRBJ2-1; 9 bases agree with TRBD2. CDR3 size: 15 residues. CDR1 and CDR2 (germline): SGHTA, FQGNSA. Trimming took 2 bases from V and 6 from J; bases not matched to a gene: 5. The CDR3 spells CASSLISGRTNEQFF. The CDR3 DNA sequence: TGTGCCAGCAGCTTAATTAGCGGGAGAACCAATGAGCAGTTCTTC.

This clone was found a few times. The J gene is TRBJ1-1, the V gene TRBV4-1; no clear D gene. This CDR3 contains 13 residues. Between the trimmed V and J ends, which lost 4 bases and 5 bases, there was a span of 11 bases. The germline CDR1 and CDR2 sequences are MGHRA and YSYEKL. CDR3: CASSLVGQTEAFF. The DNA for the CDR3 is TGCGCCAGCAGCCTCGTTGGGCAGACTGAAGCTTTCTTT.

CDR3 bases: TGCGCCAGCAGCTGGGACAGGGGTGTCAGGGAGCAGTACTTC. Amino acids: CASSWDRGVREQYF. This chain uses TRBV4-1 with TRBJ2-5, with 10 bases matching TRBD1. This CDR3 contains 14 residues. Germline CDR1 MGHRA, CDR2 YSYEKL. V trimming: 5 bases; J trimming: 11 bases; junction bases outside the gene matches: 11.

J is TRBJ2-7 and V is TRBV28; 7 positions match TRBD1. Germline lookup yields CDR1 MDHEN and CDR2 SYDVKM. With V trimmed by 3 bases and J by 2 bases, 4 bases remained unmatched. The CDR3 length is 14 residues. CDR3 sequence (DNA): TGTGCCAGCAGTTTGACAGGGCACCCCTACGAGCAGTACTTC. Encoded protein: CASSLTGHPYEQYF.

CDR3 amino acids: CASSLGTGLSYGYTF. The CDR3, as DNA: TGTGCCAGCAGCCTCGGGACAGGGTTGAGCTATGGCTACACCTTC. The V gene is TRBV7-9, the J gene TRBJ1-2, with 9 bases identical to TRBD1. Germline loops: CDR1 SEHNR, CDR2 FQNEAQ (reference sequence). This CDR3 comprises 15 residues. Losses at the gene ends were 5 bases for V and 4 bases for J; bases not matched to a gene: 8.

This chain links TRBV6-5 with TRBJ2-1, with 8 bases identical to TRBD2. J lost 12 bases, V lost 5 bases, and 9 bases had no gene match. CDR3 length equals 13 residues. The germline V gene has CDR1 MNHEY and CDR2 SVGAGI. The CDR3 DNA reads TGTGCCAGCAGTCAGGAGCGGGGGCGGTGGCAGTTCTTC. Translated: CASSQERGRWQFF.

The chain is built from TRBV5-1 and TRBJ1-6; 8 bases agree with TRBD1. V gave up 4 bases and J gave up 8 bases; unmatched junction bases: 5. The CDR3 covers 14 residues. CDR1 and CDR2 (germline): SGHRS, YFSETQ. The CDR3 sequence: CASSPGTGDSPLHF. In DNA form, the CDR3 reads TGCGCCAGCAGCCCCGGGACAGGCGATTCACCCCTCCACTTT.

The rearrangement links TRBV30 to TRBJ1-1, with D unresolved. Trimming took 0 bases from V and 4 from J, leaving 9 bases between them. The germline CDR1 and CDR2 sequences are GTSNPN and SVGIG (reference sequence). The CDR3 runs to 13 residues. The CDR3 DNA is TGTGCCTGGAGTGTAGCAGGATCCACTGAAGCTTTCTTT. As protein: CAWSVAGSTEAFF.

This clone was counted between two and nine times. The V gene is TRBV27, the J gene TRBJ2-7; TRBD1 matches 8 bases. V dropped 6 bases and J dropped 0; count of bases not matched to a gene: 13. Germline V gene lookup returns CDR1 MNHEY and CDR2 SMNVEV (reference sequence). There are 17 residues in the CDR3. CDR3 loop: CASSQWNDRGFSYEQYF. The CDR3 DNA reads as TGTGCCAGCAGCCAATGGAACGACAGGGGTTTCTCCTACGAGCAGTACTTC.

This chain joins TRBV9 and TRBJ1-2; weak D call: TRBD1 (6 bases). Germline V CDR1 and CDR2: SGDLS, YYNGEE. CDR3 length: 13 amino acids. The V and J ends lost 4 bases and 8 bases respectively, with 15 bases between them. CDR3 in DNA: TGTGCCAGCAGCCCCCCAGGGGTGACCGGCTACACCTTC. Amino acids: CASSPPGVTGYTF.

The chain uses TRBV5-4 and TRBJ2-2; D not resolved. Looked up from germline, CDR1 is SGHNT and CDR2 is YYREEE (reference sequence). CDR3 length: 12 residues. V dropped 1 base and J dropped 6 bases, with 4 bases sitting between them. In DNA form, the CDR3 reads TGTGCCAGCAGCTTGCTCTCCGGGGAGCTGTTTTTT. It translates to CASSLLSGELFF.

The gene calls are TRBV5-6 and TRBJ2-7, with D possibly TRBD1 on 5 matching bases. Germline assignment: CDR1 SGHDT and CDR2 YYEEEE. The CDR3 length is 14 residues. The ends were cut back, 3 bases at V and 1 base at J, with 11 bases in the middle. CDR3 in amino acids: CASSYLDKSYEQYF. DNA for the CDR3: TGTGCCAGCAGCTACCTGGACAAGTCCTACGAGCAGTACTTC.

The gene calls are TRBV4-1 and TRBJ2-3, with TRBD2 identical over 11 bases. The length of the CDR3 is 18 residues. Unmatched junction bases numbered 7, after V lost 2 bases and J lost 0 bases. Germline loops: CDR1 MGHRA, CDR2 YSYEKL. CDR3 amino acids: CASSQPGLAGSSTDTQYF. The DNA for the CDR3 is TGCGCCAGCAGCCAACCCGGACTAGCGGGTTCTAGCACAGATACGCAGTATTTT.

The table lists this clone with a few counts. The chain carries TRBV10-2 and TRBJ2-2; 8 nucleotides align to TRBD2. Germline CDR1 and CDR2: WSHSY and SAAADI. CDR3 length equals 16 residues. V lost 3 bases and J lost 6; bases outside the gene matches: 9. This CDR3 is CASSEGRGGVSGELFF. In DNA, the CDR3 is TGCGCCAGCAGTGAAGGTCGGGGGGGCGTCTCCGGGGAGCTGTTTTTT.